This TCR beta chain was obtained from a study of regulatory T cells in long-lasting Graves disease. The CDR3 has 18 residues. CDR1 LNHDA and CDR2 SQIVND come from the germline V gene (reference sequence). J was trimmed by 1 base and V by 5 bases; bases with no gene match: 12. Time point described: newly diagnosed GD, antithyroid drugs for less than 3 months. Making the TCR library involved RNA that had been extracted from PBMCs. CDR3-region Arm-PCR and iRepertoire HTBI primers produced the TCR beta libraries. TCRdb re-called the multiplex PCR reads through MiXCR, storing one row per CDR3 protein. This sample carries about 620,000 distinct CDR3 sequences, around 15% of them seen once, and the ten largest clones take more than 15%. The same sample was also studied in work on T cells in Graves' hyperthyroidism and ophthalmopathy.

The sequenced sample was peripheral blood mononuclear cells (PBMCs), obtained at new diagnosis, from a patient treated with antithyroid drugs. The chain recombines TRBV19 with TRBJ2-5; TRBD2 matches at 11 bases. This sequence was found in a woman aged 25-40 years with Graves disease. The CDR3 coding sequence is TGTGCCAGTAGTCGACTAGCGGGGATGGAGGGCCCCCAAGAGACCCAGTACTTC. Residues: CASSRLAGMEGPQETQYF.